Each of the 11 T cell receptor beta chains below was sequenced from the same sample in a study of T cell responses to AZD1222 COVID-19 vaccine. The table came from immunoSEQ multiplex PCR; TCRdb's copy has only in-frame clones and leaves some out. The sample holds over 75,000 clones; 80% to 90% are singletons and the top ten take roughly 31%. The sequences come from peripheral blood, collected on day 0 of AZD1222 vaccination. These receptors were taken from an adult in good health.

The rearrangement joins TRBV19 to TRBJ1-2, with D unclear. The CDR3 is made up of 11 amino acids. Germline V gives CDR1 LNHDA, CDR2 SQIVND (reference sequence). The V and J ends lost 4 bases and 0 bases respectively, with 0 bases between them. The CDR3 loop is CASSTNYGYTF. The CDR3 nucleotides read TGTGCCAGTAGTACTAACTATGGCTACACCTTC.

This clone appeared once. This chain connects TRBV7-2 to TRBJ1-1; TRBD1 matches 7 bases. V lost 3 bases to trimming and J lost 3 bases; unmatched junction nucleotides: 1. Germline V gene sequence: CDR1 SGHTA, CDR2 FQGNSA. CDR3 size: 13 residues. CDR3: CASSLGQHTEAFF. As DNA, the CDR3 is TGTGCCAGCAGCTTGGGACAGCACACTGAAGCTTTCTTT.

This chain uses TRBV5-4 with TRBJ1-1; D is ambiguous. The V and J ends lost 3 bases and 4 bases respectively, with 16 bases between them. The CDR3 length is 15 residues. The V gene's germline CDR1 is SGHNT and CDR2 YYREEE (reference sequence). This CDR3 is CASSSYLGVGTEAFF. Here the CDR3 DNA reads TGTGCCAGCAGCTCGTACCTGGGCGTAGGCACTGAAGCTTTCTTT.

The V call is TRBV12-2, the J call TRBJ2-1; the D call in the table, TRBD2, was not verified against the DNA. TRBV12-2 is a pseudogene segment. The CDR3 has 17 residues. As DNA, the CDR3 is TGTGCAAGTTGGACGGGGGCGGGAGACTTACTATACAATGAGCAGTTCTTC. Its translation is CASWTGAGDLLYNEQFF.

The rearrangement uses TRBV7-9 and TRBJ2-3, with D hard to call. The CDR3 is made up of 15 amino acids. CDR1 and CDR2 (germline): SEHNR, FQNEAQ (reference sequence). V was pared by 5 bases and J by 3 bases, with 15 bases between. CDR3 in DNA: TGTGCCAGCAGCCCTAGGAGCAGTTCAACAGATACGCAGTATTTT. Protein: CASSPRSSSTDTQYF.

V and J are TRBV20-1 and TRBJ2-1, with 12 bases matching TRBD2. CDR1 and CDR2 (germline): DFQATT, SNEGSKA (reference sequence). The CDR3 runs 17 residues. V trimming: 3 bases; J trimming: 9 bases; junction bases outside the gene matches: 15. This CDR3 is CSASSEGASGRAIEQFF. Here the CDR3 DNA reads TGCAGTGCTAGTAGTGAAGGGGCTAGCGGGAGGGCCATTGAGCAGTTCTTC.

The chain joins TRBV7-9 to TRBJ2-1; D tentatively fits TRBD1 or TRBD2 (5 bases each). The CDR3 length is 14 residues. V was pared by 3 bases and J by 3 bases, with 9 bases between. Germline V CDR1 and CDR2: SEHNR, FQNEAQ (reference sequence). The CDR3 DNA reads TGTGCCAGCAGCTTTCAGAGGGGCTACAATGAGCAGTTCTTC. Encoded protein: CASSFQRGYNEQFF.

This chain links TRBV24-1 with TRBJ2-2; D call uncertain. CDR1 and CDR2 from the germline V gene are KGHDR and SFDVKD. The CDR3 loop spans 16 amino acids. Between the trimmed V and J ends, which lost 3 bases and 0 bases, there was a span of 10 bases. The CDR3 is CATSDASGTNTGELFF. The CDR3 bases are TGTGCCACCAGTGATGCATCTGGGACGAACACCGGGGAGCTGTTTTTT.

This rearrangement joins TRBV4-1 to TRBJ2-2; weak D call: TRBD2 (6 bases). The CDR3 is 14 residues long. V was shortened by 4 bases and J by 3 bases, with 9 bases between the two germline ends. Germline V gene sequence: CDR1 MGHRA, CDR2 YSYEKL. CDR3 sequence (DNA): TGCGCCAGCAGCCTGGGACTTCACACCGGGGAGCTGTTTTTT. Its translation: CASSLGLHTGELFF.

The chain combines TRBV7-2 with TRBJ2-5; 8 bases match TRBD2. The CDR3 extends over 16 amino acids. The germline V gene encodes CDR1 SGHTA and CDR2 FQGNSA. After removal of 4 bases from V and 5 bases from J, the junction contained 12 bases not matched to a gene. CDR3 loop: CASSSTWGLGVETQYF. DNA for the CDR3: TGTGCCAGCAGCTCCACGTGGGGACTAGGGGTGGAGACCCAGTACTTC.

CDR3 DNA: TGTGCCAGCAGTGAAGGTGGCAGCGGGGAGCAGTTCTTC. This encodes CASSEGGSGEQFF. This rearrangement joins TRBV2 to TRBJ2-1, with a weak D call TRBD2 (6 bases). Germline assignment: CDR1 SNHLY and CDR2 FYNNEI. The V end lost 1 base, the J end lost 10 bases, and 11 bases lay between the germline ends. The CDR3 spans 13 residues.